These T cell receptor beta chains were read from a single sample in a study of early stage breast cancer tumors. Profiling relied on immunoSEQ multiplex PCR, and the TCRdb table lists in-frame clones only, not all of them. The repertoire holds about 36,000 clones, with over 70% as singletons. The sequencing input was blood. The receptors shown here come from a person aged 60 to 70 with breast cancer. CDR3s include the opening cysteine and the closing phenylalanine or tryptophan. D genes are given only for firm matches. The size of a clone is reported for some rows only, either as once, few or many, or as a class for expanded clones.

clone size,V gene,J gene,D gene,CDR3 protein,CDR3 DNA
.,TRBV5-1,TRBJ1-1,.,CASSLGVGLNTEAFF,TGCGCCAGCAGCTTGGGTGTGGGATTGAACACTGAAGCTTTCTTT
.,TRBV7-9,TRBJ2-7,.,CASSFVAGAYEQYF,TGTGCCAGCAGCTTTGTGGCAGGGGCCTACGAGCAGTACTTC
.,TRBV18,TRBJ1-6,.,CASSPLGRLGSPLHF,TGTGCCAGCTCACCACTTGGTAGGTTAGGTTCACCCCTCCACTTT
.,TRBV19,TRBJ2-7,TRBD2,CASSITSGPSYEQYF,TGTGCCAGTAGTATCACTAGCGGGCCTTCCTACGAGCAGTACTTC
.,TRBV2,TRBJ2-7,TRBD1,CASRRTGSGYEQYF,TGTGCCAGCAGAAGGACAGGGAGTGGTTACGAGCAGTACTTC
.,TRBV7-6,TRBJ1-4,.,CASSLAEGEKLFF,TGTGCCAGCAGCTTAGCGGAGGGTGAAAAACTGTTTTTT
.,TRBV5-6,TRBJ2-4,.,CASSSQNIQYF,TGTGCCAGCAGCTCCCAAAACATTCAGTACTTC
.,TRBV7-9,TRBJ2-3,.,CASSSTTSTDTQYF,TGTGCCAGCAGCTCAACGACTAGCACAGATACGCAGTATTTT
.,TRBV27,TRBJ1-2,.,CASSFDVRMGYTF,TGTGCCAGCAGTTTCGACGTGAGAATGGGCTACACCTTC
few,TRBV13,TRBJ2-2,.,CASSLDAGELFF,TGTGCCAGCAGCTTAGACGCCGGGGAGCTGTTTTTT
.,TRBV13,TRBJ2-7,TRBD1,CASSLVQTGTGFDEQYF,TGTGCCAGCAGCTTAGTTCAGACCGGGACAGGGTTTGACGAGCAGTACTTC
few,TRBV7-9,TRBJ1-1,TRBD1,CASSFGDSRDLNTEAFF,TGTGCCAGCAGCTTTGGGGACAGCAGAGATTTGAACACTGAAGCTTTCTTT
.,TRBV25-1,TRBJ1-2,.,CASSAGFYGYTF,TGTGCCAGCAGTGCAGGGTTCTATGGCTACACCTTC
.,TRBV6-6,TRBJ2-7,.,CASSYSISYEQYF,TGTGCCAGCAGTTACTCGATATCCTACGAGCAGTACTTC
once,TRBV5-6,TRBJ2-1,TRBD2,CASSLGLLAGGYGNEQFF,TGTGCCAGCAGCTTGGGATTGTTAGCGGGAGGATACGGCAATGAGCAGTTCTTC
.,TRBV29-1,TRBJ1-4,.,CSVAAEGSEKLFF,TGCAGCGTTGCGGCAGAGGGTAGTGAAAAACTGTTTTTT
.,TRBV28,TRBJ2-5,.,CASSFDWGGGEETQYF,TGTGCCAGCAGTTTTGACTGGGGGGGCGGTGAAGAGACCCAGTACTTC
.,TRBV15,TRBJ2-7,TRBD1,CATSVGDRASYEQYF,TGTGCCACCAGCGTAGGTGACAGGGCCTCCTACGAGCAGTACTTC
.,TRBV7-8,TRBJ2-7,.,CASNALGSGRLYEQYF,TGTGCCAGCAATGCCCTTGGGTCAGGGAGGTTGTACGAGCAGTACTTC
few,TRBV6-5,TRBJ2-7,.,CASRASGRAYEQYF,TGTGCCAGCAGGGCCTCGGGGCGGGCCTACGAGCAGTACTTC
.,TRBV9,TRBJ1-2,.,CASSVGGDYGYTF,TGTGCCAGCAGCGTAGGGGGGGACTATGGCTACACCTTC
few,TRBV7-9,TRBJ2-7,.,CASSQESGHEQYF,TGTGCCAGCAGCCAGGAGTCCGGGCACGAGCAGTACTTC
.,TRBV28,TRBJ2-7,TRBD1,CASSRDRVVEQYF,TGTGCCAGCAGTCGGGACAGGGTCGTCGAGCAGTACTTC
.,TRBV5-4,TRBJ2-4,TRBD1,CASSPKGTVAKNIQYF,TGTGCCAGCAGCCCAAAGGGGACAGTAGCCAAAAACATTCAGTACTTC
once,TRBV5-1,TRBJ1-2,.,CASSLQERARGGYTF,TGCGCCAGCAGCTTGCAAGAGAGGGCAAGAGGTGGCTACACCTTC
few,TRBV6-4,TRBJ2-2,.,CASKGWAGATGELFF,TGTGCCAGCAAAGGTTGGGCAGGGGCCACCGGGGAGCTGTTTTTT
.,TRBV27,TRBJ2-3,.,CASGGLAALEDTQYF,TGTGCCAGCGGGGGGCTAGCGGCGCTTGAGGATACGCAGTATTTT
.,TRBV6-1,TRBJ2-7,.,CASSAGLPRSYEQYF,TGTGCCAGCAGTGCCGGACTACCACGCTCCTACGAGCAGTACTTC
.,TRBV18,TRBJ1-3,.,CASSLWTGTSGNTIYF,TGTGCCAGCTCACTATGGACGGGGACCTCTGGAAACACCATATATTTT
once,TRBV7-8,TRBJ1-2,.,CASSLGTPFVADYGYTF,TGTGCCAGCAGCTTAGGAACCCCATTCGTCGCGGACTATGGCTACACCTTC
.,TRBV18,TRBJ2-1,.,CASSPASVYNEQFF,TGTGCCAGCTCACCGGCTAGCGTCTACAATGAGCAGTTCTTC
few,TRBV28,TRBJ2-7,.,CASSAQGRYEQYF,TGTGCCAGCAGTGCCCAGGGACGCTACGAGCAGTACTTC
.,TRBV13,TRBJ2-2,.,CASSLVGHMNTGELFF,TGTGCCAGCAGCTTAGTTGGACATATGAACACCGGGGAGCTGTTTTTT
.,TRBV27,TRBJ2-3,.,CASSLFRLGSTDTQYF,TGTGCCAGCAGTTTATTCCGACTGGGTAGCACAGATACGCAGTATTTT
few,TRBV5-5,TRBJ1-2,.,CASSLGSYSGDYGYTF,TGTGCCAGCAGCTTAGGTAGTTACTCAGGGGACTATGGCTACACCTTC
once,TRBV5-1,TRBJ1-1,TRBD1,CASTRTGDGNTEAFF,TGCGCCAGCACGAGGACAGGGGACGGGAACACTGAAGCTTTCTTT
.,TRBV28,TRBJ2-1,TRBD2,CASSSPASGDDEQFF,TGTGCCAGCAGTTCCCCTGCTAGCGGAGACGATGAGCAGTTCTTC
.,TRBV29-1,TRBJ1-1,TRBD1,CSLTGVGTEAFF,TGCAGCCTGACAGGGGTTGGGACTGAAGCTTTCTTT
.,TRBV27,TRBJ1-1,.,CASSLSNPNTEAFF,TGTGCCAGCAGTTTATCGAATCCGAACACTGAAGCTTTCTTT
.,TRBV15,TRBJ2-7,.,CATSRDGGRNYEQYF,TGTGCCACCAGCAGAGATGGGGGCAGAAACTACGAGCAGTACTTC
.,TRBV11-2,TRBJ2-1,.,CASSFGGHNEQFF,TGTGCCAGCAGCTTCGGCGGACACAATGAGCAGTTCTTC
.,TRBV10-3,TRBJ2-1,TRBD2,CAISDRLAGGRNEQFF,TGTGCCATCAGTGACCGACTAGCGGGAGGTCGTAATGAGCAGTTCTTC
few,TRBV14,TRBJ1-1,.,CASSSGRWTEAFF,TGTGCCAGCAGCAGCGGGAGATGGACTGAAGCTTTCTTT
few,TRBV27,TRBJ1-1,TRBD1,CASGTGYMNTEAFF,TGTGCCAGCGGGACAGGTTATATGAACACTGAAGCTTTCTTT
.,TRBV5-8,TRBJ1-6,TRBD1,CASSLVGTGSKSYNSPLHF,TGTGCCAGCAGCTTGGTAGGGACAGGGAGTAAATCCTATAATTCACCCCTCCACTTT
once,TRBV19,TRBJ2-7,.,CASSIEGRYEQYF,TGTGCCAGTAGTATTGAGGGGCGGTACGAGCAGTACTTC
.,TRBV5-4,TRBJ2-7,.,CASSFGTGAWEQYF,TGTGCCAGCAGCTTTGGGACTGGCGCGTGGGAGCAGTACTTC
few,TRBV4-2,TRBJ1-5,TRBD1,CASSQGQGYQPQHF,TGTGCCAGCAGCCAGGGACAGGGATATCAGCCCCAGCATTTT
.,TRBV2,TRBJ1-5,TRBD1,CASNEWQGAQPQHF,TGTGCCAGCAATGAGTGGCAGGGGGCCCAGCCCCAGCATTTT